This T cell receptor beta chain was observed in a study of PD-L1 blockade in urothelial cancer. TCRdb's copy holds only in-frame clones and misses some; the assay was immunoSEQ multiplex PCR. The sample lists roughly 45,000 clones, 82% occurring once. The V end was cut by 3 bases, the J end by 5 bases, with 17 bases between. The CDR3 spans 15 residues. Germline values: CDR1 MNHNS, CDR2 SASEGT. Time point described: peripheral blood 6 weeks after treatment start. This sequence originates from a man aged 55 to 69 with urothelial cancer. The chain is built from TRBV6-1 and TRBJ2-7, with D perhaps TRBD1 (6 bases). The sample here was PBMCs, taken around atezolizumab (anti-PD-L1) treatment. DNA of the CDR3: TGTGCCAGCAGTGATTATACAGGGTTGCGGAACGAGCAGTACTTC. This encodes CASSDYTGLRNEQYF.